The rows below give T cell receptor beta chains drawn from one sample of a study of T cell repertoires in cytomegalovirus infection. Each CDR3 protein gets one entry after TCRdb re-called the reads with MiXCR. This table has about 500,000 distinct CDR3 sequences, 33% appearing once. These receptors lack a known antigen. Sequenced material: cultured PBMCs, taken from culture after CMV antigen stimulation. The receptors come from a human donor in good health (CMV status not recorded). Some clones in this sample may be carry-over from other donors' samples. CDR3s include the opening cysteine and the closing phenylalanine or tryptophan. A D gene is named only where the DNA matches it firmly. Clone size, where shown, is once, few, many, or a class for clones that have expanded.

J gene: TRBJ1-1; D gene: TRBD1; V gene: TRBV28; clone size: .; CDR3 DNA: TGTGCCGGAACACAGGGGGGAGGTACTGAAGCTTTCTTT; CDR3 protein: CAGTQGGGTEAFF
J gene: TRBJ2-3; D gene: .; V gene: TRBV7-6; clone size: few; CDR3 DNA: TGTGCCAGCAGTTGGACTGTCACAGATACGCAGTATTTT; CDR3 protein: CASSWTVTDTQYF
J gene: TRBJ2-3; D gene: .; V gene: TRBV28; clone size: .; CDR3 DNA: TGTGCCAGCAGTACCTCAACGGAGGGCCTGACAGATACGCAGTATTTT; CDR3 protein: CASSTSTEGLTDTQYF
J gene: TRBJ1-4; D gene: TRBD1; V gene: TRBV6-1; clone size: few; CDR3 DNA: TGTGCCAGCAGTGAGGGACAGACAACTAATGAAAAACTGTTTTTT; CDR3 protein: CASSEGQTTNEKLFF
J gene: TRBJ1-1; D gene: .; V gene: TRBV19; clone size: many; CDR3 DNA: TGTGCCAGTACCCCGGAATCGGTGAACACTGAAGCTTTCTTT; CDR3 protein: CASTPESVNTEAFF
J gene: TRBJ1-2; D gene: .; V gene: TRBV6-5; clone size: few; CDR3 DNA: TGTGCCAGCAGTTACTCGCGGGGGGCGTCTAACTATGGCTACACCTTC; CDR3 protein: CASSYSRGASNYGYTF
J gene: TRBJ2-3; D gene: .; V gene: TRBV7-2; clone size: few; CDR3 DNA: TGTGCCAGCAGCCTAAGATTGGATACGCAGTATTTT; CDR3 protein: CASSLRLDTQYF
J gene: TRBJ1-1; D gene: .; V gene: TRBV12-3/TRBV12-4; clone size: .; CDR3 DNA: TGTGCCAGCAGACCCCGGCAGGGGAGTACTGAAGCTTTCTTT; CDR3 protein: CASRPRQGSTEAFF
J gene: TRBJ2-5; D gene: TRBD2; V gene: TRBV7-6; clone size: few; CDR3 DNA: TGTGCCAGCAGCTTGGTGACTAGCCGGGGGGAGACCCAGTACTTC; CDR3 protein: CASSLVTSRGETQYF
J gene: TRBJ1-6; D gene: TRBD1; V gene: TRBV20-1; clone size: many; CDR3 DNA: TGCAGTGCTAGGATTCCGGGACAGAGGTTTTCACCCCTCCACTTT; CDR3 protein: CSARIPGQRFSPLHF
J gene: TRBJ2-3; D gene: TRBD2; V gene: TRBV7-9; clone size: few; CDR3 DNA: TGTGCCAGCACATTCGGGAGGGCTATCACAGATACGCAGTATTTT; CDR3 protein: CASTFGRAITDTQYF
J gene: TRBJ2-7; D gene: TRBD1; V gene: TRBV5-1; clone size: .; CDR3 DNA: TGCGCCAGCAGCTTGGATGGACAGGGCGGGCAGTACTTC; CDR3 protein: CASSLDGQGGQYF
J gene: TRBJ2-2; D gene: .; V gene: TRBV19; clone size: .; CDR3 DNA: TGTGCCAGTAGTAAACTAGGCTCGAACACCGGGGAGCTGTTTTTT; CDR3 protein: CASSKLGSNTGELFF
J gene: TRBJ2-1; D gene: TRBD2; V gene: TRBV19; clone size: .; CDR3 DNA: TGTGCCAGTAGTATTGGTTTTATTGGACTTCGGGGGGGTGAGCAGTTCTTC; CDR3 protein: CASSIGFIGLRGGEQFF
J gene: TRBJ1-1; D gene: .; V gene: TRBV9; clone size: .; CDR3 DNA: TGTGCCAGCAGCGTAGTGGGAGGGGACACTGAAGCTTTCTTT; CDR3 protein: CASSVVGGDTEAFF
J gene: TRBJ1-2; D gene: .; V gene: TRBV28; clone size: .; CDR3 DNA: TGTGCCAGCAATTCAGGGGCTGGGGGCTACACCTTC; CDR3 protein: CASNSGAGGYTF
J gene: TRBJ1-1; D gene: .; V gene: TRBV5-6; clone size: .; CDR3 DNA: TGTGCCAGCAGCTTAATGGGACGATCGGCAGCTTTCTTT; CDR3 protein: CASSLMGRSAAFF
J gene: TRBJ1-5; D gene: .; V gene: TRBV28; clone size: few; CDR3 DNA: TGTGCCAGCATCGGGCAGGGCACTCAGCCCCAGCATTTT; CDR3 protein: CASIGQGTQPQHF
J gene: TRBJ2-2; D gene: .; V gene: TRBV20-1; clone size: .; CDR3 DNA: TGCAGTGCTAGAGGAAACACCGGGGAGCTGTTTTTT; CDR3 protein: CSARGNTGELFF
J gene: TRBJ2-6; D gene: .; V gene: TRBV4-1; clone size: .; CDR3 DNA: TGCGCCAGCAGTCCATCCGGGGCAGGAGGATCCTCTGGGGCCAACGTCCTGACTTTC; CDR3 protein: CASSPSGAGGSSGANVLTF
J gene: TRBJ1-2; D gene: .; V gene: TRBV10-2; clone size: few; CDR3 DNA: TGCGCCAGCAGTGAGCCAAGGCCCTATGGCTACACCTTC; CDR3 protein: CASSEPRPYGYTF
J gene: TRBJ2-7; D gene: TRBD1; V gene: TRBV7-7; clone size: .; CDR3 DNA: TGTGCCAGCAGCCGAGGACAGGGCTACGAGCAGTACTTC; CDR3 protein: CASSRGQGYEQYF
J gene: TRBJ1-2; D gene: .; V gene: TRBV5-6; clone size: few; CDR3 DNA: TGTGCCAGCAGCTTCAGGGTTAACAACTATGGCTACACCTTC; CDR3 protein: CASSFRVNNYGYTF
J gene: TRBJ2-3; D gene: .; V gene: TRBV20-1; clone size: .; CDR3 DNA: TGCAGCGCCCAGAGGGGGCGGGAGGCTCGAAGAGATACGCAGTATTTT; CDR3 protein: CSAQRGREARRDTQYF
J gene: TRBJ2-7; D gene: .; V gene: TRBV6-2/TRBV6-3; clone size: few; CDR3 DNA: TGTGCCAGCAGTTACTCCGACCCAATCAAGCAGTACTTC; CDR3 protein: CASSYSDPIKQYF
J gene: TRBJ2-7; D gene: .; V gene: TRBV5-4; clone size: .; CDR3 DNA: TGTGCCAGCAGCCAAGAGTTTAACGAGCAGTACTTC; CDR3 protein: CASSQEFNEQYF
J gene: TRBJ2-1; D gene: .; V gene: TRBV7-2; clone size: many; CDR3 DNA: TGTGCCAGCAGCCAACGCTATGAGCAGTTCTTC; CDR3 protein: CASSQRYEQFF
J gene: TRBJ2-1; D gene: TRBD2; V gene: TRBV12-3/TRBV12-4; clone size: .; CDR3 DNA: TGTGCCAGCACCGACGGACTAGCGGGAGGTAATGAGCAGTTCTTC; CDR3 protein: CASTDGLAGGNEQFF
J gene: TRBJ1-1; D gene: .; V gene: TRBV11-2; clone size: .; CDR3 DNA: TGTGCCAGCAGCTTTTCCGACACTGAAGCTTTCTTT; CDR3 protein: CASSFSDTEAFF
J gene: TRBJ1-3; D gene: .; V gene: TRBV11-2; clone size: .; CDR3 DNA: TGTGCCAGCAGCCAGCCTTACCCCGGAAACACCATATATTTT; CDR3 protein: CASSQPYPGNTIYF
J gene: TRBJ1-1; D gene: .; V gene: TRBV12-3/TRBV12-4; clone size: many; CDR3 DNA: TGTGCCAGCAGTTTAGAGGGGTCGAACACTGAAGCTTTCTTT; CDR3 protein: CASSLEGSNTEAFF
J gene: TRBJ2-5; D gene: TRBD1; V gene: TRBV7-8; clone size: many; CDR3 DNA: TGTGCCAGCAGCTCGGGACAGTACCAAGAGACCCAGTACTTC; CDR3 protein: CASSSGQYQETQYF
J gene: TRBJ1-1; D gene: TRBD1; V gene: TRBV10-3; clone size: .; CDR3 DNA: TGTGCCATCAGTCCAGGGGGGGCTGAAGCTTTCTTT; CDR3 protein: CAISPGGAEAFF
J gene: TRBJ2-1; D gene: .; V gene: TRBV5-6; clone size: .; CDR3 DNA: TGTGCCAGCAGCCGGGGGACCTTTTCCTACAATGAGCAGTTCTTC; CDR3 protein: CASSRGTFSYNEQFF
J gene: TRBJ2-1; D gene: .; V gene: TRBV4-1; clone size: few; CDR3 DNA: TGCGCCAGCAGCCAAGAAATCGGGGGAGCGGGCAATGAGCAGTTCTTC; CDR3 protein: CASSQEIGGAGNEQFF
J gene: TRBJ2-3; D gene: TRBD2; V gene: TRBV6-2/TRBV6-3; clone size: few; CDR3 DNA: TGTGCCAGCAGTTACCGACTAGCGGGAGGCCGAGATACGCAGTATTTT; CDR3 protein: CASSYRLAGGRDTQYF
J gene: TRBJ1-2; D gene: .; V gene: TRBV27; clone size: .; CDR3 DNA: TGTGCCAGCAGTTTTCGGAGGGACGGTTATCATGGCTACACCTTC; CDR3 protein: CASSFRRDGYHGYTF
J gene: TRBJ1-1; D gene: .; V gene: TRBV12-3/TRBV12-4; clone size: .; CDR3 DNA: TGTGCCAGCAGTTCCGCGGACACTCTGAACACTGAAGCTTTCTTT; CDR3 protein: CASSSADTLNTEAFF
J gene: TRBJ2-2; D gene: TRBD2; V gene: TRBV7-9; clone size: few; CDR3 DNA: TGTGCCAGCATGTTAGCGGGACAAACCGGGGAGCTGTTTTTT; CDR3 protein: CASMLAGQTGELFF
J gene: TRBJ2-3; D gene: TRBD2; V gene: TRBV4-3; clone size: .; CDR3 DNA: TGCGCCAGCAGCCAAGATCGGAGCGGGGTTTCGGCCGGTACGCAGTATTTT; CDR3 protein: CASSQDRSGVSAGTQYF
J gene: TRBJ1-1; D gene: .; V gene: TRBV7-2; clone size: many; CDR3 DNA: TGTGCCAGCAGTCCACGGTGGATGAACACTGAAGCTTTCTTT; CDR3 protein: CASSPRWMNTEAFF
J gene: TRBJ2-2; D gene: .; V gene: TRBV9; clone size: .; CDR3 DNA: TGTGCCAGCAGCGAAGAACAGGGAACGAGCGGGGAGCTGTTTTTT; CDR3 protein: CASSEEQGTSGELFF
J gene: TRBJ1-1; D gene: .; V gene: TRBV11-3; clone size: many; CDR3 DNA: TGTGCCAGCAGCCTTGGACTTCGAACTGAAGCTTTCTTT; CDR3 protein: CASSLGLRTEAFF
J gene: TRBJ1-1; D gene: .; V gene: TRBV7-8; clone size: .; CDR3 DNA: TGTGCCAGCAGCTTAACACAAGGAGAAGCTTTCTTT; CDR3 protein: CASSLTQGEAFF
J gene: TRBJ1-1; D gene: .; V gene: TRBV12-3/TRBV12-4; clone size: .; CDR3 DNA: TGTGCCAGCAGTTTAAGGTCATCGGGGGTAACTGAAGCTTTCTTT; CDR3 protein: CASSLRSSGVTEAFF
J gene: TRBJ1-1; D gene: TRBD1; V gene: TRBV6-2/TRBV6-3; clone size: many; CDR3 DNA: TGTGCCAGCAGCTCCCCGGACAGGGTGAACACTGAAGCTTTCTTT; CDR3 protein: CASSSPDRVNTEAFF
J gene: TRBJ2-5; D gene: TRBD2; V gene: TRBV15; clone size: .; CDR3 DNA: TGTGCCACCAGCCCAGATGGCGGGAGAGTGGAGACCCAGTACTTC; CDR3 protein: CATSPDGGRVETQYF
J gene: TRBJ1-4; D gene: .; V gene: TRBV12-3/TRBV12-4; clone size: .; CDR3 DNA: TGTGCCAGTGGGACACGAGATGAAAAACTGTTTTTT; CDR3 protein: CASGTRDEKLFF
J gene: TRBJ1-4; D gene: TRBD1; V gene: TRBV5-5; clone size: .; CDR3 DNA: TGTGCCAGCAGCTATCGGACAGGTCCTAATGAAAAACTGTTTTTT; CDR3 protein: CASSYRTGPNEKLFF
J gene: TRBJ1-3; D gene: .; V gene: TRBV29-1; clone size: .; CDR3 DNA: TGCAGCGTTGAATTCGTGCTACACGGACACTCTGGAAACACCATATATTTT; CDR3 protein: CSVEFVLHGHSGNTIYF
J gene: TRBJ1-1; D gene: TRBD1; V gene: TRBV5-1; clone size: .; CDR3 DNA: TGCGCCAGCAGCTTGGCCGGGACAGGAGCTCGCATGAACACTGAAGCTTTCTTT; CDR3 protein: CASSLAGTGARMNTEAFF
J gene: TRBJ2-1; D gene: TRBD2; V gene: TRBV24-1; clone size: .; CDR3 DNA: TGTGCCACCAGTGATCATAGGGGCGGGAGGGGCTACAATGAGCAGTTCTTC; CDR3 protein: CATSDHRGGRGYNEQFF
J gene: TRBJ2-5; D gene: TRBD1; V gene: TRBV10-3; clone size: .; CDR3 DNA: TGTGCCACCGGGACAGATGGGGAGACCCAGTACTTC; CDR3 protein: CATGTDGETQYF